This T cell receptor (beta chain) was recovered during a study of shared clonotypes between healthy human individuals. Study-level findings and limits: Relative to memory subsets, naive subsets generally showed larger estimated richness.

To note about this clone: The antigen is not known.

V gave up 3 bases and J gave up 4 bases; unmatched junction bases: 1. The germline CDR1 and CDR2 sequences are SGHRS and YFSETQ. This CDR3 comprises 15 residues. The protocol was immunoSEQ multiplex PCR, while the TCRdb copy is restricted to in-frame clones and leaves out a portion. The table has some 2,100,000 clones, roughly 95% seen once; the top ten hold roughly 0.13%. The source of this sequence is a man aged 18 to 35 in good health. The sample taken for sequencing was naive CD4+ T cells sorted from blood. Subset in this sample: CD45RA+ positively selected. This chain connects TRBV5-1 to TRBJ1-6; 10 nucleotides agree with TRBD1. The CDR3: CASSWDRGYNSPLHF. The CDR3 bases are TGCGCCAGCAGCTGGGACAGGGGTTATAATTCACCCCTCCACTTT.